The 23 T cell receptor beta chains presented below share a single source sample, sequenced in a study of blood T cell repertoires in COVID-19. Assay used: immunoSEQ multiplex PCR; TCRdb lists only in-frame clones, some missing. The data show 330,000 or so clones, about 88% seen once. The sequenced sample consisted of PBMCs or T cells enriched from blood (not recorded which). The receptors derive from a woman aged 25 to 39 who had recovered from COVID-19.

In DNA, the CDR3 is TGTGCCAGCAGCGAACGACAGGGAGATAACACTGAAGCTTTCTTT. Its protein is CASSERQGDNTEAFF. The chain joins TRBV7-6 to TRBJ1-1; 7 positions match TRBD1. This CDR3 spans 15 amino acids. Germline values: CDR1 SGHVS, CDR2 FNYEAQ. V was clipped by 5 bases and J by 2 bases; unmatched bases: 8.

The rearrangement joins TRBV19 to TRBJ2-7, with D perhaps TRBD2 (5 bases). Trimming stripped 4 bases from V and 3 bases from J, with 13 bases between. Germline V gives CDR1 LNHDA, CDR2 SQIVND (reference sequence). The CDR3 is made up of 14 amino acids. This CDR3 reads CASSNEDGLYEQYF. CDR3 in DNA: TGTGCCAGTAGTAACGAAGACGGACTCTACGAGCAGTACTTC.

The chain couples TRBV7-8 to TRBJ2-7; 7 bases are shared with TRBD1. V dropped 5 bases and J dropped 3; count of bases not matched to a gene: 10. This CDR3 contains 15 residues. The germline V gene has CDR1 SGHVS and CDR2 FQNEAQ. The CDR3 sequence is CASSVVRTGDYEQYF. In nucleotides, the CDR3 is TGTGCCAGCAGCGTCGTAAGGACAGGCGACTACGAGCAGTACTTC.

CDR3 in amino acids: CASSETRYRELFF. In nucleotides, the CDR3 is TGTGCCAGCAGTGAAACTAGATACCGGGAGCTGTTTTTT. The chain is built from TRBV27 and TRBJ2-2; D is possibly TRBD2 (5 bases). The CDR3 spans 13 residues. Germline V gene lookup returns CDR1 MNHEY and CDR2 SMNVEV (reference sequence). The V end was cut by 5 bases, the J end by 9 bases, with 13 bases between.

The CDR3 reads CASSSGLAVGNEQFF. The CDR3 nucleotides are TGTGCCAGCAGCTCTGGACTGGCCGTTGGGAATGAGCAGTTCTTC. This rearrangement joins TRBV7-9 to TRBJ2-1; a possible D gene is TRBD2 (5 bases). Germline loops: CDR1 SEHNR, CDR2 FQNEAQ (reference sequence). This CDR3 contains 15 residues. V was shortened by 4 bases and J by 7 bases, with 17 bases between the two germline ends.

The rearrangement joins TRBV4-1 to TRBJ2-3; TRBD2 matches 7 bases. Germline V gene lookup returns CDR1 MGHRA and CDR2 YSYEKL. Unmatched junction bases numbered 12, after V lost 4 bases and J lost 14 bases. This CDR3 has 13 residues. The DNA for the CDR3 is TGCGCCAGCAGCCTCACACGGGGGGAGAAGAGGTATTTT. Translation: CASSLTRGEKRYF.

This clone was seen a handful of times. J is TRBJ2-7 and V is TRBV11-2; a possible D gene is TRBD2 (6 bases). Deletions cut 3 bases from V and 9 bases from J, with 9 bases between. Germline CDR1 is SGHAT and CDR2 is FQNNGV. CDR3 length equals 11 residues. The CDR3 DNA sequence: TGTGCCAGCAGCTTTGACGGGAGGCAGTACTTC. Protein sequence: CASSFDGRQYF.

The CDR3 DNA reads as TGTGCCAGCAGTGAAAACGGGAGGGCCTACAATGAGCAGTTCTTC. Protein: CASSENGRAYNEQFF. This chain links TRBV2 with TRBJ2-1; the match to TRBD2 covers 8 bases. The CDR3 totals 15 residues. With 2 bases clipped from V and 2 bases from J, the junction kept 2 bases outside the gene matches. CDR1 is SNHLY, CDR2 FYNNEI, per germline.

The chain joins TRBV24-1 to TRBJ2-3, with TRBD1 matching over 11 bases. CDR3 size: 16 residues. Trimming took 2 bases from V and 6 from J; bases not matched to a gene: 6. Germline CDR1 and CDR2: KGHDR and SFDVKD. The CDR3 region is CATSDWGQGVTDTQYF. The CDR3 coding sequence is TGTGCCACCAGTGATTGGGGACAGGGGGTGACGGATACGCAGTATTTT.

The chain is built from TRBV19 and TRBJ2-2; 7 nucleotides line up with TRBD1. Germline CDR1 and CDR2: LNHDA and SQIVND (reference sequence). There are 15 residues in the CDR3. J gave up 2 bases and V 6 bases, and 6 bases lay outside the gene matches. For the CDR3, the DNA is TGTGCCAGTAGCGACGGGACAGCCAACACCGGGGAGCTGTTTTTT. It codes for CASSDGTANTGELFF.

CDR3 protein: CASSPGREWQETQYF. The DNA for the CDR3 is TGTGCCAGCAGCCCGGGGCGGGAGTGGCAAGAGACCCAGTACTTC. The rearrangement links TRBV25-1 to TRBJ2-5, with TRBD2 matching over 7 bases. This CDR3 spans 15 amino acids. The V segment lost 6 bases and the J segment 2 bases; nucleotides outside the gene matches: 9. The V gene's germline CDR1 is MGHDK and CDR2 SYGVNS.

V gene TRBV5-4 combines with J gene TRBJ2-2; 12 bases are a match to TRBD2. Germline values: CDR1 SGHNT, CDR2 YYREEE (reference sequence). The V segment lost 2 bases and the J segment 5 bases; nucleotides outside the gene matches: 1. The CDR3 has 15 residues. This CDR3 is CASSLGTSGTGELFF. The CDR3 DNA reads TGTGCCAGCAGCTTAGGGACTAGCGGGACCGGGGAGCTGTTTTTT.

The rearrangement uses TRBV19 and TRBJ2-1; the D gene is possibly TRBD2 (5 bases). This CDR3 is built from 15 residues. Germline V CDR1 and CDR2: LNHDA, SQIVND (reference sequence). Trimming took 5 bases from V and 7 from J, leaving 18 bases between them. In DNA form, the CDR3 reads TGTGCCAGTAGTCCGCTACTCGGGGTATTAAATGAGCAGTTCTTC. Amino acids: CASSPLLGVLNEQFF.

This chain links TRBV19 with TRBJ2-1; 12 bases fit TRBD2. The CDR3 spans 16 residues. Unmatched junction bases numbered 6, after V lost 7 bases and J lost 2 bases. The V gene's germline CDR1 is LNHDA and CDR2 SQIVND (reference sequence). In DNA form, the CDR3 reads TGTGCCAGTACCAAAGGACTAGCGGGACCCTACAATGAGCAGTTCTTC. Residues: CASTKGLAGPYNEQFF.

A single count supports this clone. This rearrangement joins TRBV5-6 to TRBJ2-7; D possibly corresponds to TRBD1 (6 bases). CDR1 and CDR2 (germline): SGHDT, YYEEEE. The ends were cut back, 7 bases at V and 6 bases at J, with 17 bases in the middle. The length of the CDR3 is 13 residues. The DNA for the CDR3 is TGTGCCAGCGGACCGGACAGAACGGGCGAGCAGTACTTC. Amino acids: CASGPDRTGEQYF.

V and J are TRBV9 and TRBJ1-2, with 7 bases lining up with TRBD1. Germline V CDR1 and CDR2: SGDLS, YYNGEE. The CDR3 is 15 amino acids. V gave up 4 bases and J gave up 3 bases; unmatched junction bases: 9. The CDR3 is CASSTVTGFDYGYTF. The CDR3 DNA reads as TGTGCCAGCAGCACTGTGACAGGGTTCGACTATGGCTACACCTTC.

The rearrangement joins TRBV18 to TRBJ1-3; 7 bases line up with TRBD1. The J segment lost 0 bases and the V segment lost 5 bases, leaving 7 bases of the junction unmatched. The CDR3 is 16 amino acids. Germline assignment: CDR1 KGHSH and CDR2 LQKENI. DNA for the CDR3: TGTGCCAGCTCAACCACAGGGGCCGTCTCTGGAAACACCATATATTTT. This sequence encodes CASSTTGAVSGNTIYF.

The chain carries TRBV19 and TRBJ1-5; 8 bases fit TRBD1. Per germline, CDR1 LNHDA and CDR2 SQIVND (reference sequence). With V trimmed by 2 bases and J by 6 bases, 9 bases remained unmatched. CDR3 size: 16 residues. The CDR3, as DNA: TGTGCCAGTAGTATAACTCTCAGGGGGCTCGGTCAGCCCCAGCATTTT. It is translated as CASSITLRGLGQPQHF.

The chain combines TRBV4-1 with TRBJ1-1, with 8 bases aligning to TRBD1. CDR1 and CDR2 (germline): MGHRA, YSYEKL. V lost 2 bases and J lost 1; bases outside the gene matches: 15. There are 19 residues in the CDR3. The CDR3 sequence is CASSQYLQGAGRTNTEAFF. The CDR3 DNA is TGCGCCAGCAGCCAATACCTTCAGGGGGCAGGGAGAACGAACACTGAAGCTTTCTTT.

The CDR3 loop reads CAWNKGTGETEAFF. As DNA, the CDR3 is TGTGCCTGGAATAAGGGAACAGGGGAGACTGAAGCTTTCTTT. This rearrangement joins TRBV30 to TRBJ1-1, with 7 bases aligning to TRBD1. The CDR3 runs 14 residues. Trimming removed 4 bases from V and 5 bases from J; junction bases left unmatched: 10. Germline CDR1 GTSNPN, CDR2 SVGIG (reference sequence).

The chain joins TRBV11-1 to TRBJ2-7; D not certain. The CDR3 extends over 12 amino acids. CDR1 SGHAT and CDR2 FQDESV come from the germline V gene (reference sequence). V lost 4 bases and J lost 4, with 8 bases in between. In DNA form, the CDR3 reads TGTGCCAGCAGCTCCCCAGGTTACGAGCAGTACTTC. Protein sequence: CASSSPGYEQYF.

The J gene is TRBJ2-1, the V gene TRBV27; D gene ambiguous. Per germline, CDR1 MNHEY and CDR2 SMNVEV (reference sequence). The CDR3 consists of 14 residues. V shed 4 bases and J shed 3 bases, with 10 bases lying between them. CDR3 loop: CASSSYYNYNEQFF. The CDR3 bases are TGTGCCAGCAGTTCCTACTATAACTACAATGAGCAGTTCTTC.

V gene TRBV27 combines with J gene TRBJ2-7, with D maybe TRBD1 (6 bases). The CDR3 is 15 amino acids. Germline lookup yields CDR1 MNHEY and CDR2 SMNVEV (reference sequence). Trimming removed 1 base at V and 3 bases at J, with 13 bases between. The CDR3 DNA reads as TGTGCCAGCAGTTTATTATTTGGGGGCGACTACGAGCAGTACTTC. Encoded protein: CASSLLFGGDYEQYF.